This T cell receptor (beta chain) was profiled in a study of OX40 agonist ivuxolimab in advanced cancers. Libraries were prepared by immunoSEQ multiplex PCR; TCRdb keeps only in-frame clonotypes and omits some of them. The repertoire includes more than 80,000 clones, 90% of them detected once, and approximately 0.48% sits in the top ten. Autoimmune disease history or systemic immunosuppression meant exclusion. Germline V CDR1 and CDR2: SNHLY, FYNNEI. The CDR3 runs to 15 residues. Germline trimming cut 7 bases from V and 2 bases from J; bases unmatched to any gene: 9. The sample holds one count of this clone.

The V gene is TRBV2, the J gene TRBJ2-3; 7 nucleotides line up with TRBD1. The TCR comes from an adult with an advanced solid tumor such as melanoma, head and neck, liver or kidney cancer. This sample comprised CD4+ or CD8+ T cells sorted from blood, obtained in a trial of the OX40 agonist ivuxolimab. CDR3 nucleotides: TGTGCCAGCACCCCGCTGACAGGGACCACAGATACGCAGTATTTT. This translates into CASTPLTGTTDTQYF.